The clone carrying this T cell receptor (beta chain) was picked up a small number of times. The target antigen is unknown. Within the sample, other DNA sequences also encode this same CDR3. The data belong to a study of shared clonotypes between healthy human individuals. Overall study results and limits: Sampling covered nothing but blood. Tissue TCR repertoires likely differ from those found in blood.

Sequencing used immunoSEQ multiplex PCR; TCRdb keeps in-frame clones, though not all of them. The sample has hundreds of thousands of clones; about 96% are singletons. CD45RO-negative CD8 cells positively selected for CCR7 made up the naive population, which excluded terminally differentiated effector memory CD45RA+ cells. Each sample came from a Caucasian adult donor living in Nashville, Tennessee. The CDR3 totals 16 residues. The germline V gene has CDR1 MNHNY and CDR2 SVGAGI (reference sequence). Losses at the gene ends were 0 bases for V and 1 base for J; bases not matched to a gene: 3. This TCR was recovered from a man aged 25-45 years in good health. Sample: naive CD8+ T cells sorted from blood. The chain employs TRBV6-6 and TRBJ1-1; TRBD1 aligns across 9 bases. The chain's CDR3 is CASSYSPGQGNTEAFF. CDR3 nucleotides: TGTGCCAGCAGTTACTCGCCGGGACAGGGGAACACTGAAGCTTTCTTT.